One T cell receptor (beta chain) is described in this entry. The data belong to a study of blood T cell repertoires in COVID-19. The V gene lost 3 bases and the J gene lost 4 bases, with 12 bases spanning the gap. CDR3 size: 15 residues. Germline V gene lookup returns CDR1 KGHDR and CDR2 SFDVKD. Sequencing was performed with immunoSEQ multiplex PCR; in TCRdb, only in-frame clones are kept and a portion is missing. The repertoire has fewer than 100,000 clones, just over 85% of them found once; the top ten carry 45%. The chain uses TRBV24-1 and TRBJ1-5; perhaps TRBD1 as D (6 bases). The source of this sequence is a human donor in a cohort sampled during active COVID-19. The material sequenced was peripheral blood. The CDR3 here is CATSDKKTGNQPQHF. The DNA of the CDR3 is TGTGCCACCAGTGATAAAAAAACAGGGAATCAGCCCCAGCATTTT.